This is a list of T cell receptor beta chains from one sample in a study of OX40 agonist ivuxolimab in advanced cancers. This table comes from immunoSEQ multiplex PCR, and its TCRdb copy is limited to in-frame clones, with some not included. The data contain roughly 60,000 clones, about 89% of them singletons. Sequencing was performed on CD4+ or CD8+ T cells sorted from blood, taken in a trial of the OX40 agonist ivuxolimab. These receptor sequences come from an adult with an advanced solid tumor such as melanoma, head and neck, liver or kidney cancer. Each CDR3 is given with its conserved first and last residue. D genes are given only for firm matches. Clone size appears in some rows only: once, few, many, or a class for an expanded clone.

CDR3 length	V gene	J gene	D gene	clone size	CDR3 DNA	CDR3 protein
12	TRBV2	TRBJ1-5	-	-	TGTGCCAGCAGTGAATCGGGTCAGCCCCAGCATTTT	CASSESGQPQHF
15	TRBV5-1	TRBJ2-5	TRBD2	once	TGCGCCAGCAGCTTAGGAACTAGCGGGCCGGAGACCCAGTACTTC	CASSLGTSGPETQYF
13	TRBV30	TRBJ2-5	-	-	TGTGTCTGCCAAAGGGCATTCGGAGAGACCCAGTACTTC	CVCQRAFGETQYF
15	TRBV5-5	TRBJ2-1	TRBD2	-	TGTGCCAGCATGGGAGGGACTAGCGGTAACAATGAGCAGTTCTTC	CASMGGTSGNNEQFF
15	TRBV11-1	TRBJ1-1	-	-	TGTGCCAGCAGCTGGGCCTGGGCAGGAGGAACTGAAGCTTTCTTT	CASSWAWAGGTEAFF
14	TRBV11-3	TRBJ2-5	TRBD1	once	TGTGCCAGCAGCCCGGGACAGAACCAAGAGACCCAGTACTTC	CASSPGQNQETQYF
15	TRBV2	TRBJ1-5	TRBD1	-	TGTGCCAGCAGGGCAGGGGGCGCTAGCAATCAGCCCCAGCATTTT	CASRAGGASNQPQHF
15	TRBV28	TRBJ1-2	-	-	TGTGCCAGCGGGATCCGTGGGGGAAGAATCTATGGCTACACCTTC	CASGIRGGRIYGYTF
16	TRBV4-2	TRBJ2-1	TRBD2	-	TGTGCCAGCAGCCAACCCTCTAGCGGGAGAACCAATGAGCAGTTCTTC	CASSQPSSGRTNEQFF
14	TRBV10-2	TRBJ2-5	TRBD2	once	TGCGCCAGCAGCGGGACTAGCGTGCCAGAGACCCAGTACTTC	CASSGTSVPETQYF
14	TRBV6-5	TRBJ2-1	-	-	TGTGCCAGCAGTTACGGTACTAGTAGGGGTGAGCAGTTCTTC	CASSYGTSRGEQFF
13	TRBV30	TRBJ1-3	-	-	TGTGCCTCTACAGTGAACTCTGGAAACACCATATATTTT	CASTVNSGNTIYF
13	TRBV18	TRBJ1-1	-	-	TGTGCCAGCTCACCCACGGGGGACACTGAAGCTTTCTTT	CASSPTGDTEAFF
17	TRBV28	TRBJ1-1	TRBD1	-	TGTGCCAGCAGTCCCTCCGGGACAGGGTGGGTGAACACTGAAGCTTTCTTT	CASSPSGTGWVNTEAFF
13	TRBV7-9	TRBJ1-2	-	-	TGTGCCAGCAGCTTCTTTTCCAGCTATGGCTACACCTTC	CASSFFSSYGYTF
13	TRBV2	TRBJ1-1	-	-	TGTGCCAGCAGAGGTCGGAGGGACACTGAAGCTTTCTTT	CASRGRRDTEAFF
14	TRBV9	TRBJ2-4	TRBD1	-	TGTGCCAGCGGGACAGGGCTAGCCAAAAACATTCAGTACTTC	CASGTGLAKNIQYF
14	TRBV7-8	TRBJ2-7	-	-	TGTGCCAGCAGCTTAGTAGGGTTTCGGTACGAGCAGTACTTC	CASSLVGFRYEQYF
14	TRBV9	TRBJ1-2	TRBD1	-	TGTGCCAGCAGCCACCGGACAGGGGGCTATGGCTACACCTTC	CASSHRTGGYGYTF
13	TRBV19	TRBJ2-6	-	-	TGTGCCAGTAGTATAGATAGGGGGGGCGTCCTGACTTTC	CASSIDRGGVLTF
12	TRBV4-2	TRBJ2-3	-	-	TGTGCCAGCAGCCAGCGGAGCTCGACGCAGTATTTT	CASSQRSSTQYF
13	TRBV28	TRBJ2-4	-	-	TGTGCCAGCAGTTTATCAGGGTTGGACATTCAGTACTTC	CASSLSGLDIQYF
15	TRBV14	TRBJ2-7	TRBD2	-	TGTGCCAGCAGTCCCGGGGCGGGAGGGTTCTACGAGCAGTACTTC	CASSPGAGGFYEQYF
15	TRBV5-1	TRBJ1-2	-	-	TGCGCCAGCAGCTTGTCCGGGGCGAGAAACTATGGCTACACCTTC	CASSLSGARNYGYTF
15	TRBV5-6	TRBJ1-6	TRBD1	-	TGTGCCAGCAGCTTGGCTCAGGGGGCAGGTTCACCCCTCCACTTT	CASSLAQGAGSPLHF
14	TRBV6-5	TRBJ2-1	-	-	TGTGCCAGCAGACCTTCCTTTAGCAGCAATGAGCAGTTCTTC	CASRPSFSSNEQFF
17	TRBV9	TRBJ2-5	TRBD2	-	TGTGCCAGCAGCCCCGGGGGGGGATGGAGACTCCAAGAGACCCAGTACTTC	CASSPGGGWRLQETQYF
14	TRBV5-1	TRBJ1-3	-	-	TGCGCCAGCAGCTCAACAGGGTTCGGAAACACCATATATTTT	CASSSTGFGNTIYF
13	TRBV11-3	TRBJ2-2	-	-	TGTGCCAGCAGCCCTGACCCAACCGGGGAGCTGTTTTTT	CASSPDPTGELFF
15	TRBV5-1	TRBJ1-6	TRBD1	-	TGCGCCAGCAGCTCCACCGGGACAGGGTATTCACCCCTCCACTTT	CASSSTGTGYSPLHF
14	TRBV11-3	TRBJ2-7	TRBD2	-	TGTGCCAGCAGCCTCCGAGCGGGGAGCTACGAGCAGTACTTC	CASSLRAGSYEQYF
13	TRBV4-2	TRBJ1-4	-	once	TGTGCCAGCAGCCAAGATCTTGGAGAAAAACTGTTTTTT	CASSQDLGEKLFF
11	TRBV11-2	TRBJ2-7	-	-	TGTGCCAGCAGCCTAAGGTCCGAGCAGTACTTC	CASSLRSEQYF
14	TRBV2	TRBJ2-1	TRBD2	-	TGTGCCAGCAAGAGGACTAGCGGGAGCGATGAGCAGTTCTTC	CASKRTSGSDEQFF
17	TRBV6-1	TRBJ2-3	TRBD2	-	TGTGCCAGCAGTGAAGACAGCGGGAGTTGGTACACAGATACGCAGTATTTT	CASSEDSGSWYTDTQYF
16	TRBV28	TRBJ2-7	TRBD2	-	TGTGCCAGCAGCCGGTCTGGGACTAAGAAAGCCTACGAGCAGTACTTC	CASSRSGTKKAYEQYF
17	TRBV5-1	TRBJ1-2	-	-	TGCGCCAGCAGCTTGGCCGCCGTGGGCTCGCCTAACTATGGCTACACCTTC	CASSLAAVGSPNYGYTF
16	TRBV15	TRBJ2-2	TRBD1	-	TGTGCCACCAGCAGAGGACAGGGGGAGCACACCGGGGAGCTGTTTTTT	CATSRGQGEHTGELFF
15	TRBV27	TRBJ1-2	-	-	TGTGCCAGCAGGGCGACATGGGAGCTTAACTATGGCTACACCTTC	CASRATWELNYGYTF
17	TRBV19	TRBJ2-6	-	few	TGTGCCAGTAGGAAGATACTCCAAAGCTCTGGGGCCAACGTCCTGACTTTC	CASRKILQSSGANVLTF
13	TRBV5-1	TRBJ1-1	-	-	TGCGCCAGCACCACTTCCGTTAAGACTGAAGCTTTCTTT	CASTTSVKTEAFF
14	TRBV5-1	TRBJ2-3	-	once	TGCGCCAGCAGCTTGGACTTCCCCACAGATACGCAGTATTTT	CASSLDFPTDTQYF
14	TRBV28	TRBJ2-7	TRBD2	-	TGTGCCAGCACTACTAGCGGGAGGGCCTACGAGCAGTACTTC	CASTTSGRAYEQYF
14	TRBV6-1	TRBJ2-7	-	-	TGTGCCAGCAGTTGGGAAATTCAGTCCTACGAGCAGTACTTC	CASSWEIQSYEQYF
13	TRBV7-3	TRBJ1-3	-	-	TGTGCCAGCAGCCTCGGACCCTGGGACACCATATATTTT	CASSLGPWDTIYF
18	TRBV11-3	TRBJ2-1	-	-	TGTGCCAGCAGCTTAGTAGGACCCGAGCAGGGATCAAGGAATGAGCAGTTCTTC	CASSLVGPEQGSRNEQFF
16	TRBV19	TRBJ2-3	TRBD1	-	TGTGCCAGTAAATCCCGGACAGGCTTTTCCACAGATACGCAGTATTTT	CASKSRTGFSTDTQYF
15	TRBV11-1	TRBJ2-2	-	-	TGTGCCAGCAGCTCCAGGGTGGGGAACACCGGGGAGCTGTTTTTT	CASSSRVGNTGELFF
16	TRBV28	TRBJ2-7	-	-	TGTGCCAGCAGTTTACGCGGCTTTGGGGCAGCCTACGAGCAGTACTTC	CASSLRGFGAAYEQYF
17	TRBV5-3	TRBJ2-2	-	once	TGTGCCAGAAGCGCCATCCAATTTACCGGGATGGCCGGGGAGCTGTTTTTT	CARSAIQFTGMAGELFF